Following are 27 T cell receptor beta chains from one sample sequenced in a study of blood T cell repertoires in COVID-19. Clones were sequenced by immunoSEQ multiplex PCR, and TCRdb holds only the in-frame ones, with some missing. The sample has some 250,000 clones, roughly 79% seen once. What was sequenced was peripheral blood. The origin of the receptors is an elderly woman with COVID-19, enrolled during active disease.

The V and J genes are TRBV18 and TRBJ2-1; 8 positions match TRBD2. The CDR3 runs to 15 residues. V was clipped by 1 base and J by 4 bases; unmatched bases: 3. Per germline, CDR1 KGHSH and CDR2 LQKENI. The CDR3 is CASSPLLADYNEQFF. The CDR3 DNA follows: TGTGCCAGCTCACCACTACTAGCGGATTACAATGAGCAGTTCTTC. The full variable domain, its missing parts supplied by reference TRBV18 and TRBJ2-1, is NAGVMQNPRHLVRRRGQEARLRCSPMKGHSHVYWYRQLPEEGLKFMVYLQKENIIDESGMPKERFSAEFPKEGPSILRIQQVVRGDSAAYFCASSPLLADYNEQFFGPGTRLTVL.

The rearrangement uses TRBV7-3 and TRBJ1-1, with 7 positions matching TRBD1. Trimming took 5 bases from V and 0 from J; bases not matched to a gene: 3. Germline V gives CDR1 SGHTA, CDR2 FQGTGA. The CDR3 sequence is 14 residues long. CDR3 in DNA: TGTGCCAGCAGCACCGGGACAGTGAACACTGAAGCTTTCTTT. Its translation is CASSTGTVNTEAFF.

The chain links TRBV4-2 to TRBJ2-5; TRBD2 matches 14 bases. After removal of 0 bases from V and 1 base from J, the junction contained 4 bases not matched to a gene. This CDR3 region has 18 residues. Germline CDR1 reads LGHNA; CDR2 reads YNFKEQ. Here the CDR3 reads CASSQEEGLAGAQETQYF. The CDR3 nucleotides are TGTGCCAGCAGCCAAGAAGAGGGACTAGCGGGGGCCCAAGAGACCCAGTACTTC.

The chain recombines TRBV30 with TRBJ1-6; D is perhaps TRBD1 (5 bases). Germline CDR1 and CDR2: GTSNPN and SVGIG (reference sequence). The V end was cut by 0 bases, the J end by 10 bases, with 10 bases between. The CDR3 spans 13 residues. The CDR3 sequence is CAWSVGGGSPLHF. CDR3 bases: TGTGCCTGGAGTGTCGGGGGTGGGTCACCCCTCCACTTT.

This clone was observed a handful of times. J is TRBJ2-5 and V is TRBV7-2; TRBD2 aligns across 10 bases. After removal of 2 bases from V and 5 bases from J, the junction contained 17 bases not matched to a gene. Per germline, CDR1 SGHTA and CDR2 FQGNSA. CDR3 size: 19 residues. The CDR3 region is CASSLRADPSGGRGETQYF. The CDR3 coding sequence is TGTGCCAGCAGCTTACGGGCAGACCCTAGCGGGGGCCGGGGGGAGACCCAGTACTTC. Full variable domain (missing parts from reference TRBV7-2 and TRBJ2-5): GAGVSQSPSNKVTEKGKDVELRCDPISGHTALYWYRQSLGQGLEFLIYFQGNSAPDKSGLPSDRFSAERTGGSVSTLTIQRTQQEDSAVYLCASSLRADPSGGRGETQYFGPGTRLLVL.

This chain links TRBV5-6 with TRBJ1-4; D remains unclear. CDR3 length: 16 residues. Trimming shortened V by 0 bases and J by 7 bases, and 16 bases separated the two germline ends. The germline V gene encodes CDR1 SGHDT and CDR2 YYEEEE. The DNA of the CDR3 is TGTGCCAGCAGCTTGGGTGGCAGGCCGCTGGGTGAAAAACTGTTTTTT. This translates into CASSLGGRPLGEKLFF. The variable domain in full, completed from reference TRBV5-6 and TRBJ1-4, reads DAGVTQSPTHLIKTRGQQVTLRCSPKSGHDTVSWYQQALGQGPQFIFQYYEEEERQRGNFPDRFSGHQFPNYSSELNVNALLLGDSALYLCASSLGGRPLGEKLFFGSGTQLSVL.

The CDR3 DNA follows: TGTGCCAGCAGTGTGGACAGGAGCAATCAGCCCCAGCATTTT. Translated, it gives CASSVDRSNQPQHF. The J gene is TRBJ1-5, the V gene TRBV27; 7 bases are shared with TRBD1. CDR1 and CDR2 from the germline V gene are MNHEY and SMNVEV (reference sequence). Trimming removed 5 bases from V and 1 base from J; junction bases left unmatched: 2. The CDR3 has 14 residues.

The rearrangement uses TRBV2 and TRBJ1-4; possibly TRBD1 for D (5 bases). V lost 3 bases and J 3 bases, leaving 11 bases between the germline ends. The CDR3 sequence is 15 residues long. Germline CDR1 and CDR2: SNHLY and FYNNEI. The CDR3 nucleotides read TGTGCCAGCAGTGAGTGGGGGGTACCTAATGAAAAACTGTTTTTT. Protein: CASSEWGVPNEKLFF.

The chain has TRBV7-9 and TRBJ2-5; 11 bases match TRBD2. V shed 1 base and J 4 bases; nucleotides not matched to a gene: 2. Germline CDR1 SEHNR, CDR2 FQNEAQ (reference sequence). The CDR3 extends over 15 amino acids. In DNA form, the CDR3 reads TGTGCCAGCAGCTTAGTCCTAGCGGGGGGAGAGACCCAGTACTTC. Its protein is CASSLVLAGGETQYF.

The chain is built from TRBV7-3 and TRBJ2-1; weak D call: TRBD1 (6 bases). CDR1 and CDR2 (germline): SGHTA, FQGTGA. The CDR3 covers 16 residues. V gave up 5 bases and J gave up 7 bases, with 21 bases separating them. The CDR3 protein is CASSLLRGIGKNEQFF. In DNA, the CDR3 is TGTGCCAGCAGCCTATTAAGGGGGATAGGGAAGAATGAGCAGTTCTTC.

The CDR3 DNA is TGTGCCTGGACTAAGCGGGGGGCCGCCTACAATGAGCAGTTCTTC. This codes for CAWTKRGAAYNEQFF. The rearrangement joins TRBV30 to TRBJ2-1, with 9 bases that match TRBD2. Germline loops: CDR1 GTSNPN, CDR2 SVGIG (reference sequence). This CDR3 is 15 amino acids long. The trim removed 4 bases at V and 2 bases at J, leaving 6 bases unmatched.

The CDR3 DNA follows: TGTGCCAGCGCTCTCCACCGGGACACCCCGTATGGGCAGTACTTC. Protein sequence: CASALHRDTPYGQYF. The J gene is TRBJ2-7, the V gene TRBV25-1; weak D call: TRBD1 (6 bases). CDR3 size: 15 residues. Germline V lookup: CDR1 MGHDK, CDR2 SYGVNS. V dropped 8 bases and J dropped 9 bases, with 26 bases sitting between them.

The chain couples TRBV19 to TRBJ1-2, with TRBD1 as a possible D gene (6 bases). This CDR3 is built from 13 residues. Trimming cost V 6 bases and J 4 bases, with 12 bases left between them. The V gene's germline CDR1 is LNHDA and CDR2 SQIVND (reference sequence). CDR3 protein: CASRKDRGYGYTF. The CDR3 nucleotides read TGTGCCAGTAGGAAGGACAGAGGCTATGGCTACACCTTC.

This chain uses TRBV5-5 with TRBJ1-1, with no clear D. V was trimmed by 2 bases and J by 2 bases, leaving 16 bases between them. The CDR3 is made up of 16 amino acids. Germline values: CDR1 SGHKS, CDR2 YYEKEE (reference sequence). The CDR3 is CASSFLRIAGNTEAFF. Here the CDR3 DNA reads TGTGCCAGCAGCTTTCTTAGGATCGCGGGAAACACTGAAGCTTTCTTT.

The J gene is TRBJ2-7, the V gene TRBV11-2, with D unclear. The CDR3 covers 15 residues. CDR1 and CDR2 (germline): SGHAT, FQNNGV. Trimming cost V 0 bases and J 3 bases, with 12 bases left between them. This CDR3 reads CASSLDRVSLYEQYF. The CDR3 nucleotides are TGTGCCAGCAGCTTAGATCGGGTCAGTCTCTACGAGCAGTACTTC.

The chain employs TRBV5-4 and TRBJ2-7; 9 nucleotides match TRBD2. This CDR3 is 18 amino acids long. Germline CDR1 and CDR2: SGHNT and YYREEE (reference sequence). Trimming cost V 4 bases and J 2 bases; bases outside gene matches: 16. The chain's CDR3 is CASSRGTAGGGPPYEQYF. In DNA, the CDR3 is TGTGCCAGCAGCCGCGGGACAGCGGGGGGAGGACCCCCCTACGAGCAGTACTTC.

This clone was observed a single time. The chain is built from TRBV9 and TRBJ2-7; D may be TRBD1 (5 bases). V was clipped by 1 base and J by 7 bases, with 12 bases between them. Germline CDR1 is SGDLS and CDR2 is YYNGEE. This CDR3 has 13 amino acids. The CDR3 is CASSVQGFGEQYF. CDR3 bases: TGTGCCAGCAGCGTACAGGGCTTTGGAGAGCAGTACTTC.

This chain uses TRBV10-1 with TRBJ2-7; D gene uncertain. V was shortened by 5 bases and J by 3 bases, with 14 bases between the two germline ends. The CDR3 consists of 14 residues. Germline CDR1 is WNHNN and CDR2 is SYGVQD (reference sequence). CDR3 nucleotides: TGCGCCAGCAGTAACCGAAACTCCTTCTACGAGCAGTACTTC. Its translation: CASSNRNSFYEQYF.

The CDR3 spells CASSSTGAVYGYTF. The CDR3 bases are TGCGCCAGCAGCTCGACAGGGGCGGTATATGGCTACACCTTC. The chain recombines TRBV5-1 with TRBJ1-2, with 8 bases aligning to TRBD1. Looked up from germline, CDR1 is SGHRS and CDR2 is YFSETQ. This CDR3 region has 14 residues. The J segment lost 5 bases and the V segment lost 3 bases, leaving 6 bases of the junction unmatched.

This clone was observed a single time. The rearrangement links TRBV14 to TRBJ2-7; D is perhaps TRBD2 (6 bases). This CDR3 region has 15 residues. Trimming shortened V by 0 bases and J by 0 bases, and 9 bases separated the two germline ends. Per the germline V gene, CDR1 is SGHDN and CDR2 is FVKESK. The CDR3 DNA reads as TGTGCCAGCAGCCAAGACGCGGGGAGCTCCTACGAGCAGTACTTC. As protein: CASSQDAGSSYEQYF. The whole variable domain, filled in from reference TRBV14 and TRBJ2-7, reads EAGVTQFPSHSVIEKGQTVTLRCDPISGHDNLYWYRRVMGKEIKFLLHFVKESKQDESGMPNNRFLAERTGGTYSTLKVQPAELEDSGVYFCASSQDAGSSYEQYFGPGTRLTVT.

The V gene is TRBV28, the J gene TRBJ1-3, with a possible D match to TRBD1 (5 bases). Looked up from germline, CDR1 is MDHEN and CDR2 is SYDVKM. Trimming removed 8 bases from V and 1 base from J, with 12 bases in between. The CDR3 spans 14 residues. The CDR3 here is CASSLDSSGNTIYF. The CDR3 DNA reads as TGTGCCAGCTCTCTTGACAGTTCTGGAAACACCATATATTTT.

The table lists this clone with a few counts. The CDR3 nucleotides are TGTGCCAGCAGCTCGGACAGGCATTCACCCCTCCACTTT. Protein sequence: CASSSDRHSPLHF. The chain is built from TRBV7-9 and TRBJ1-6, with 7 bases lining up with TRBD1. The trim removed 4 bases at V and 8 bases at J, leaving 2 bases unmatched. Germline loops: CDR1 SEHNR, CDR2 FQNEAQ (reference sequence). The CDR3 is made up of 13 amino acids.

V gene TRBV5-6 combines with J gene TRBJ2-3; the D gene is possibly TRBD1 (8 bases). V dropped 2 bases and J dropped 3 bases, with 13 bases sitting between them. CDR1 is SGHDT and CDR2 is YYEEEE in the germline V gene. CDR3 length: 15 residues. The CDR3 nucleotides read TGTGCCAGCAGCTTACAGGGGGGAGGGACAGATACGCAGTATTTT. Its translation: CASSLQGGGTDTQYF.

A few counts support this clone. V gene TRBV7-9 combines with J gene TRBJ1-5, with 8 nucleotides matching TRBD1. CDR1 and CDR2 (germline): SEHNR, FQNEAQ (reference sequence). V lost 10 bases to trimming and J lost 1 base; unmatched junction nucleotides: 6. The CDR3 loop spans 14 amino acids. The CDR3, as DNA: TGTGCCACCGGGGACAGGTCCAGCAATCAGCCCCAGCATTTT. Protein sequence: CATGDRSSNQPQHF.

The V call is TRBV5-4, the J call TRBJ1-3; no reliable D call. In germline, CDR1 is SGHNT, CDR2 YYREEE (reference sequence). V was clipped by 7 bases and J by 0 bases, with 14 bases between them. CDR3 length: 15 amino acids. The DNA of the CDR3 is TGTGCCAGCGGCCTCGACCCTAGCTCTGGAAACACCATATATTTT. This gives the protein CASGLDPSSGNTIYF.

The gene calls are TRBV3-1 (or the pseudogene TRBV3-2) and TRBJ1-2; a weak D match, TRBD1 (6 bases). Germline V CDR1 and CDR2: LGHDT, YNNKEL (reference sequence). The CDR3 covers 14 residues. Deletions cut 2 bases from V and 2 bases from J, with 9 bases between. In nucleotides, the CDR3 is TGTGCCAGCAGCCAAAGGACAGCCAACTATGGCTACACCTTC. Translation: CASSQRTANYGYTF.

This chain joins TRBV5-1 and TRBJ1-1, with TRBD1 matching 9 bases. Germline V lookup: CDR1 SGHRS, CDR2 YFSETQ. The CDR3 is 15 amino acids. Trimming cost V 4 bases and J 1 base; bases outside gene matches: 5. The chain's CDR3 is CASSRTGEGNTEAFF. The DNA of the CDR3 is TGCGCCAGCAGCCGGACAGGGGAGGGGAACACTGAAGCTTTCTTT.